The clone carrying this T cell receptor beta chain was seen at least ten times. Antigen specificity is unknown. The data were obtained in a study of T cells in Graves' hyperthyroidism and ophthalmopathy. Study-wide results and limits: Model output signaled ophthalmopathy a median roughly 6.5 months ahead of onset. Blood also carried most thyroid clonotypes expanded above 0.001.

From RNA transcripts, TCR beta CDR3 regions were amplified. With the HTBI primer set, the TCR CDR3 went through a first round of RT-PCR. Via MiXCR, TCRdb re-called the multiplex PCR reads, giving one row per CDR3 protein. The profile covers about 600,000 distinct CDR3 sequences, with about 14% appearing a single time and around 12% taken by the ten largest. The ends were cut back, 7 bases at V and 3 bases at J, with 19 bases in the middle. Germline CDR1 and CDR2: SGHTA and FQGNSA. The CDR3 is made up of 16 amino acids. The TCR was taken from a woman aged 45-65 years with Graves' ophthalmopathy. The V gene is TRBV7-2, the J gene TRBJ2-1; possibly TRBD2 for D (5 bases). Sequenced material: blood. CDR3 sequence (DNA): TGTGCCAGCAACTACCACCCCCGACGGGACTACAATGAGCAGTTCTTC. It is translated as CASNYHPRRDYNEQFF. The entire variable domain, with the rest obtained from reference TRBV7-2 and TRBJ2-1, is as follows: GAGVSQSPSNKVTEKGKDVELRCDPISGHTALYWYRQSLGQGLEFLIYFQGNSAPDKSGLPSDRFSAERTGGSVSTLTIQRTQQEDSAVYLCASNYHPRRDYNEQFFGPGTRLTVL.